The TCR beta chain described here comes from a study of blood T cell repertoires in COVID-19 (TCRdb year 2020). Looking at the study overall: The collaborator samples originated in the United States, Italy and Spain and spanned the acute and convalescent phases of COVID-19. Where available, HLA class I and class II types were taken from metadata supplied by the sample provider and were not determined by assay-based typing. A freely available public database, intended as a resource for researchers studying the immune response to SARS-CoV-2, is where the repertoires were released. Sample metadata almost always included a de-identified subject ID, COVID-19 status, age in years and sex. Samples came from the ongoing ImmuneRACE study (first 160 participants) plus 1,254 subjects from 6 global collaborators. Subjects who had been exposed to COVID-19, were actively infected with it, or had recovered from it provided the deeply sampled blood TCRbeta repertoires that made up the dataset. The prospective study material was composed of cDNA or gDNA derived from T cells, B-cell-depleted T cells, or PBMCs. Study-wide findings and limitations: The amount of clinical and demographic metadata varied by source and participant and was provided uncurated.

TCRbeta CDR3 regions were amplified from genomic DNA using the immunoSEQ Assay, a bias-controlled multiplex PCR. The original pipeline was this. Within the assay, amplification of reference gene primers was used to estimate how many nucleated cells each sample contained. To quantify the absolute abundance of each unique TCRbeta CDR3 rearrangement, sequence reads were collapsed and filtered. For each sample, productive Simpson clonality was calculated as the square root of Simpson's diversity index over productive rearrangements. TCRdb mirrors the immuneACCESS table, restricted to in-frame sequences. Some clones are absent from its copies; in checked studies, under half trace to an unresolved V gene, and the reason for the others is unknown. That table is the source of V, J and clone size, and D and trimming were worked out from the DNA. Present in this sample are 64,000 or so clones, 78% of which were seen just once. The ten largest clones represent 10% to 15% of the sample.

As regards this clone: It has no known antigen specificity. Per-base quality was not reported, and no clone a single base away is much larger than it.

Collaborating institutions collected whole blood in K2EDTA tubes following their own protocols. For TCRbeta analysis, collaborators shipped samples as frozen whole blood, isolated PBMCs, or DNA extracted from either of those sample types. The sequenced sample was peripheral blood. The sequence was collected from an older man with acute or convalescent COVID-19.

The CDR3 corresponds to CASSYETGPSNSPLHF. The nucleotide sequence reads as follows: TGTGCCAGCAGTTACGAAACAGGTCCTTCGAATTCACCCCTCCACTTT. The V gene is TRBV6-6 and the J gene is TRBJ1-6; TRBD1 is a possible D gene, resting on 5 matching bases. CDR1 MNHNY and CDR2 SVGAGI are derived from the germline V gene (reference sequence). V lost 2 bases and J lost 7 bases; the stretch between them is 15 bases long. The CDR3 starts with the cysteine, ends with the phenylalanine, and has 16 residues. The retained sequence is limited to the CDR3, 48 bases, with the frame set at the first base.